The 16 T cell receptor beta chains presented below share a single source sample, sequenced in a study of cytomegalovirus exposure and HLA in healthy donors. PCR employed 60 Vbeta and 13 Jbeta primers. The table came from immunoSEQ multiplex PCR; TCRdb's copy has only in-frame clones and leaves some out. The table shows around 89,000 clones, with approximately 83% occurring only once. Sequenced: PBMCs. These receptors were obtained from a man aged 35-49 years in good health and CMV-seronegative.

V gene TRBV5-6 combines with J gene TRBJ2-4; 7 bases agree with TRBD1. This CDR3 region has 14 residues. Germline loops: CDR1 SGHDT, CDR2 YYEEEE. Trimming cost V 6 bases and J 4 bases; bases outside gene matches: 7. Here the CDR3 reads CASTRGTAKNIQYF. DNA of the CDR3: TGTGCCAGCACCAGGGGGACAGCTAAAAACATTCAGTACTTC.

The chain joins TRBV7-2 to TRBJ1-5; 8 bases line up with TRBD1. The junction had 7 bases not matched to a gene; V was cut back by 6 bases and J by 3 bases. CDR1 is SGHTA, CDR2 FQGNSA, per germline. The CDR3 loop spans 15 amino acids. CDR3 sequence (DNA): TGTGCCAGCAGACCAACAGGGGGGAACAATCAGCCCCAGCATTTT. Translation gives CASRPTGGNNQPQHF. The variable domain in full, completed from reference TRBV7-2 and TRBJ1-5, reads GAGVSQSPSNKVTEKGKDVELRCDPISGHTALYWYRQSLGQGLEFLIYFQGNSAPDKSGLPSDRFSAERTGGSVSTLTIQRTQQEDSAVYLCASRPTGGNNQPQHFGDGTRLSIL.

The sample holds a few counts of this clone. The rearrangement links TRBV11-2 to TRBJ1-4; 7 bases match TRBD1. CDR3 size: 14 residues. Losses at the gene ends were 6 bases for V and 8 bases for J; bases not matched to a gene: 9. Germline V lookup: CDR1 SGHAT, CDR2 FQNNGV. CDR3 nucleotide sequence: TGTGCCAGCAGTCCAGACAGGGCAGGCGAAAAACTGTTTTTT. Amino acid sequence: CASSPDRAGEKLFF. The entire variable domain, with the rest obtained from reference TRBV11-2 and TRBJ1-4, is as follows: EAGVAQSPRYKIIEKRQSVAFWCNPISGHATLYWYQQILGQGPKLLIQFQNNGVVDDSQLPKDRFSAERLKGVDSTLKIQPAKLEDSAVYLCASSPDRAGEKLFFGSGTQLSVL.

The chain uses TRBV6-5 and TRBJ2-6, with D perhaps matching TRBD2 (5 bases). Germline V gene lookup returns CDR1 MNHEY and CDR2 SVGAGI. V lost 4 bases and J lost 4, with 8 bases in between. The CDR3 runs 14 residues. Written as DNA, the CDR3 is TGTGCCAGCAGTTTGGGGAGAGGGGCCAACGTCCTGACTTTC. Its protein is CASSLGRGANVLTF.

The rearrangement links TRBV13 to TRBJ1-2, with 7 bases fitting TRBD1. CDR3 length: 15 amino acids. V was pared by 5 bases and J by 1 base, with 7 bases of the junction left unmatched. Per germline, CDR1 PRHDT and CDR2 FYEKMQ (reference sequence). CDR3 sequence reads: CASSTRGALNYGYTF. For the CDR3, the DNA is TGTGCCAGCAGCACCAGGGGGGCCCTTAACTATGGCTACACCTTC.

CDR3 sequence: CASSTLSTGAIAEAFF. In DNA form, the CDR3 reads TGTGCCAGTAGTACCCTTTCGACAGGGGCCATCGCTGAAGCTTTCTTT. The chain combines TRBV19 with TRBJ1-1; 8 bases are shared with TRBD1. J gave up 6 bases and V 4 bases, and 13 bases lay outside the gene matches. Germline V lookup: CDR1 LNHDA, CDR2 SQIVND (reference sequence). The CDR3 is 16 amino acids. Supplemented by reference TRBV19 and TRBJ1-1, the full variable domain reads DGGITQSPKYLFRKEGQNVTLSCEQNLNHDAMYWYRQDPGQGLRLIYYSQIVNDFQKGDIAEGYSVSREKKESFPLTVTSAQKNPTAFYLCASSTLSTGAIAEAFFGQGTRLTVV.

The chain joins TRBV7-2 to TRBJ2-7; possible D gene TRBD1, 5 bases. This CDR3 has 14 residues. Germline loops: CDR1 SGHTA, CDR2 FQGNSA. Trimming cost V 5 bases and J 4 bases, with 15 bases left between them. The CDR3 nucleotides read TGTGCCAGCAGCCCAAGGGGCGGAATATACGAGCAGTACTTC. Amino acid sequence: CASSPRGGIYEQYF.

The CDR3 DNA is TGCAGCGTTGAAGGGTTAGCCCAGGGGCTTTTCTATGGCTACACCTTC. It codes for CSVEGLAQGLFYGYTF. The chain combines TRBV29-1 with TRBJ1-2; weak D call: TRBD1 (6 bases). The CDR3 sequence is 16 residues long. Trimming pared 1 base from V and 4 bases from J, leaving 19 bases between. Per germline, CDR1 SQVTM and CDR2 ANQGSEA.

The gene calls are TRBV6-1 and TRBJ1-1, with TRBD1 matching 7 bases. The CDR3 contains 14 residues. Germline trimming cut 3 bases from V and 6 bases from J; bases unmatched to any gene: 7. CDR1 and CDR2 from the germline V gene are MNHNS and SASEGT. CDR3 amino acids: CASSETGFDPEAFF. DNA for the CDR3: TGTGCCAGCAGTGAGACAGGGTTCGACCCTGAAGCTTTCTTT.

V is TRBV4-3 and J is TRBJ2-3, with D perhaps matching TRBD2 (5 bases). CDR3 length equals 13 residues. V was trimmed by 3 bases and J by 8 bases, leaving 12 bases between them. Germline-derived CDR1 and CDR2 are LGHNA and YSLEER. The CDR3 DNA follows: TGCGCCAGCAGCCACGGGGTACGGTCTACGCAGTATTTT. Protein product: CASSHGVRSTQYF.

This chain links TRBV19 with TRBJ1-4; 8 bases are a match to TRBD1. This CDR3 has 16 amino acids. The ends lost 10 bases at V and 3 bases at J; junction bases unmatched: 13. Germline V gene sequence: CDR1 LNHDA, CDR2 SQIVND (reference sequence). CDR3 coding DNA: TGTGCCACCAATGGGCAGGGGGCTAGAGCTAATGAAAAACTGTTTTTT. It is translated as CATNGQGARANEKLFF.

In DNA form, the CDR3 reads TGTGCCTGGTGCAGACTAGCGGGGGGCACAGATACGCAGTATTTT. It codes for CAWCRLAGGTDTQYF. This rearrangement joins TRBV30 to TRBJ2-3; 12 bases align to TRBD2. The CDR3 runs 15 residues. Per germline, CDR1 GTSNPN and CDR2 SVGIG (reference sequence). V shed 5 bases, J shed 1 base, and the junction held 4 bases outside the gene matches.

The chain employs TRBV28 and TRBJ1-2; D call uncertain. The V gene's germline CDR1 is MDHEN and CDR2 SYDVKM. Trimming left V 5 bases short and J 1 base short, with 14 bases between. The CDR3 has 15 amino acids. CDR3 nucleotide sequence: TGTGCCAGCAGTCCTGGCTCTCGGGTTAACTATGGCTACACCTTC. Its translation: CASSPGSRVNYGYTF.

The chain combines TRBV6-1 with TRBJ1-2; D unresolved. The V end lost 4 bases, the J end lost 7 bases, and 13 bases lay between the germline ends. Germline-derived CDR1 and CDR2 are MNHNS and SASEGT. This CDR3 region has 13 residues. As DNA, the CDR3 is TGTGCCAGCAGTGTCGCCGGTGCTGGTGGCTACACCTTC. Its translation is CASSVAGAGGYTF.

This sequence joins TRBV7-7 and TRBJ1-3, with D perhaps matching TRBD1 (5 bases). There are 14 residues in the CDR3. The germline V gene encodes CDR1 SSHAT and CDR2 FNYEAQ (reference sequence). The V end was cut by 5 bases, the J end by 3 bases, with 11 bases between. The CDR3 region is CASSPGQGGNTIYF. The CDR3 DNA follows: TGTGCCAGCAGCCCCGGACAAGGTGGAAACACCATATATTTT.

The DNA of the CDR3 is TGTGCCAGCAGCAAAGTCCTAGCGGGGGGGTACAATGAGCAGTTCTTC. It yields the protein CASSKVLAGGYNEQFF. The rearrangement uses TRBV21-1 and TRBJ2-1; the table's D call of TRBD2 was not tested on the DNA. TRBV21-1 counts as a pseudogene. The CDR3 consists of 16 residues.